Following are 20 T cell receptor beta chains from one sample sequenced in a study of regulatory T cells in long-lasting Graves disease. Assembly of TCR beta libraries relied on iRepertoire HTBI primers together with Arm-PCR of CDR3 regions. In TCRdb, the multiplex PCR reads were re-called with MiXCR into one record per CDR3 protein. The data show 550,000 or so distinct CDR3 sequences, around 13% seen once. Stated time point: newly diagnosed GD, antithyroid drugs for less than 3 months. With RNA extracted from PBMCs as input, the TCR library was made. The sample was also reused in another study, on T cells in Graves' hyperthyroidism and ophthalmopathy.

The sequencing used peripheral blood mononuclear cells (PBMCs), collected at new diagnosis, from a patient treated with antithyroid drugs. These receptors originate from a woman in her twenties or thirties with Graves disease.

This clonotype was counted at least ten times. In nucleotides, the CDR3 is TGTGCCAGCAGACCCCCGGGCAGGGGGAAAGAGACCCAGTACTTC. Its protein is CASRPPGRGKETQYF. V usage is TRBV11-2 and J usage is TRBJ2-5; the match to TRBD1 covers 7 bases. CDR3 size: 15 residues. The germline V gene encodes CDR1 SGHAT and CDR2 FQNNGV. Trimming cost V 6 bases and J 3 bases; bases outside gene matches: 10.

This clonotype has just a few counts. The chain joins TRBV19 to TRBJ1-1, with 7 bases that match TRBD1. Germline CDR1 LNHDA, CDR2 SQIVND (reference sequence). V shed 1 base, J shed 6 bases, and the junction held 5 bases outside the gene matches. CDR3 length: 14 residues. The chain's CDR3 is CASSIVGTEAEAFF. CDR3 in DNA: TGTGCCAGTAGTATAGTGGGGACAGAGGCTGAAGCTTTCTTT. The full variable domain, rest sourced from reference TRBV19 and TRBJ1-1, is DGGITQSPKYLFRKEGQNVTLSCEQNLNHDAMYWYRQDPGQGLRLIYYSQIVNDFQKGDIAEGYSVSREKKESFPLTVTSAQKNPTAFYLCASSIVGTEAEAFFGQGTRLTVV.

This clonotype was seen many times. V usage is TRBV12-3 or TRBV12-4 and J usage is TRBJ2-3; TRBD1 is a possible D gene (6 bases). The CDR3 has 14 amino acids. The V gene lost 3 bases and the J gene lost 4 bases, with 11 bases spanning the gap. CDR3: CASSFPTGSDTQYF. CDR3 sequence (DNA): TGTGCCAGCAGTTTTCCAACAGGGTCAGATACGCAGTATTTT.

This clonotype was picked up many times. J is TRBJ2-1 and V is TRBV12-3 or TRBV12-4; 8 bases are shared with TRBD1. The CDR3 extends over 17 amino acids. V gave up 5 bases and J gave up 6 bases; unmatched junction bases: 15. CDR3 bases: TGTGCCAGCAGTCCTAGGACCGGGACAGGAGTATCCAATGAGCAGTTCTTC. Translation: CASSPRTGTGVSNEQFF.

Ten or more counts support this clonotype. The chain carries TRBV28 and TRBJ1-1; 7 nucleotides line up with TRBD1. Germline loops: CDR1 MDHEN, CDR2 SYDVKM. With V trimmed by 6 bases and J by 4 bases, 5 bases remained unmatched. This CDR3 is 13 amino acids long. The CDR3 loop is CASSPTGVTEAFF. In nucleotides, the CDR3 is TGTGCCAGCAGCCCAACAGGGGTCACTGAAGCTTTCTTT.

The rearrangement links TRBV11-2 to TRBJ2-5; 13 positions match TRBD2. The V segment lost 3 bases and the J segment 2 bases; nucleotides outside the gene matches: 12. CDR1 and CDR2 (germline): SGHAT, FQNNGV. The CDR3 totals 19 residues. CDR3 amino acids: CASSFSRWGLAGTQETQYF. Written as DNA, the CDR3 is TGTGCCAGCAGCTTCTCACGATGGGGACTAGCGGGAACTCAAGAGACCCAGTACTTC.

Many counts were recorded for this clonotype. The chain's CDR3 is CASSLVGRNTEAFF. For the CDR3, the DNA is TGTGCCAGCAGCTTAGTAGGACGGAACACTGAAGCTTTCTTT. The gene calls are TRBV7-9 and TRBJ1-1, with D unclear. The length of the CDR3 is 14 residues. Between the trimmed V and J ends, which lost 1 base and 1 base, there was a span of 7 bases. The V gene's germline CDR1 is SEHNR and CDR2 FQNEAQ (reference sequence).

This clonotype was seen a few times. The rearrangement links TRBV19 to TRBJ1-1, with D perhaps TRBD1 (6 bases). This CDR3 spans 15 amino acids. The germline V gene encodes CDR1 LNHDA and CDR2 SQIVND (reference sequence). Trimming took 3 bases from V and 6 from J, leaving 17 bases between them. The CDR3 DNA is TGTGCCAGTAGTATCCGACAGGCAATCGACGCTGAAGCTTTCTTT. Protein product: CASSIRQAIDAEAFF.

This clonotype was picked up many times. The V call is TRBV7-9, the J call TRBJ1-4, with 7 positions matching TRBD1. The length of the CDR3 is 15 residues. Germline loops: CDR1 SEHNR, CDR2 FQNEAQ (reference sequence). V was pared by 5 bases and J by 4 bases, with 7 bases of the junction left unmatched. Here the CDR3 reads CASSRGTVLNEKLFF. The CDR3 DNA sequence: TGTGCCAGCAGCCGAGGGACAGTACTTAATGAAAAACTGTTTTTT.

V usage is TRBV11-2 and J usage is TRBJ2-7, with D perhaps matching TRBD1 or TRBD2 (5 bases each). The CDR3 has 14 amino acids. Deletions cut 5 bases from V and 3 bases from J, with 14 bases between. Per germline, CDR1 SGHAT and CDR2 FQNNGV. CDR3 DNA sequence: TGTGCCAGCAGCCAAGAGGGGCTGCGCTACGAGCAGTACTTC. Its protein product is CASSQEGLRYEQYF. Looking up the rest from reference TRBV11-2 and TRBJ2-7 gives the full variable domain: EAGVAQSPRYKIIEKRQSVAFWCNPISGHATLYWYQQILGQGPKLLIQFQNNGVVDDSQLPKDRFSAERLKGVDSTLKIQPAKLEDSAVYLCASSQEGLRYEQYFGPGTRLTVT.

This clonotype appeared many times. The rearrangement uses TRBV11-2 and TRBJ2-1, with 12 nucleotides matching TRBD2. J lost 8 bases, V lost 5 bases, and 10 bases had no gene match. Germline CDR1 SGHAT, CDR2 FQNNGV. The CDR3 contains 16 residues. The DNA for the CDR3 is TGTGCCAGCAGCGCCACGACTAGCGGGAGACGTGATGAGCAGTTCTTC. It encodes CASSATTSGRRDEQFF.

This clonotype has at least ten counts. The chain carries TRBV28 and TRBJ2-5; the D gene is possibly TRBD2 (5 bases). The germline V gene encodes CDR1 MDHEN and CDR2 SYDVKM. V lost 2 bases and J 10 bases, leaving 11 bases between the germline ends. The CDR3 covers 12 residues. CDR3 in amino acids: CASSLPEGGQYF. In DNA form, the CDR3 reads TGTGCCAGCAGTTTACCTGAGGGCGGCCAGTACTTC.

This clonotype was counted many times. The chain employs TRBV30 and TRBJ1-1; 8 bases map to TRBD1. The CDR3 loop spans 11 amino acids. The germline V gene encodes CDR1 GTSNPN and CDR2 SVGIG (reference sequence). V lost 7 bases, J lost 7 bases, and 5 bases stayed unmatched. The CDR3 spells CASTQGGEAFF. Written as DNA, the CDR3 is TGTGCCTCCACACAGGGGGGTGAAGCTTTCTTT.

Only a few counts were recorded for this clonotype. Given a much more abundant clone one base away, this may be a read error. The chain combines TRBV2 with TRBJ2-5, with D unresolved. The V gene lost 7 bases and the J gene lost 1 base, with 10 bases spanning the gap. Germline V gives CDR1 SNHLY, CDR2 FYNNEI. CDR3 length: 13 residues. The CDR3 region is CASMGTRQETQYF. As DNA, the CDR3 is TGTGCCAGCATGGGCACCCGCCAAGAGACCCAGTACTTC.

This clonotype was counted a few times. This chain joins TRBV7-9 and TRBJ1-6, with 8 bases that match TRBD1. The CDR3 consists of 15 residues. Germline CDR1 reads SEHNR; CDR2 reads FQNEAQ (reference sequence). The V segment lost 3 bases and the J segment 7 bases; nucleotides outside the gene matches: 5. For the CDR3, the DNA is TGTGCCAGCAGCTTGACAGGGGCTGGGAATTCACCCCTCCACTTT. Encoded protein: CASSLTGAGNSPLHF.

This clonotype was found many times. The chain couples TRBV11-2 to TRBJ1-6, with D possibly being TRBD1 (6 bases). Germline CDR1 SGHAT, CDR2 FQNNGV. The CDR3 length is 14 residues. With 5 bases removed from V and 4 bases from J, the gap between germline ends came to 9 bases. CDR3 protein: CASSQQGYNSPLHF. The CDR3 DNA reads TGTGCCAGCAGCCAACAGGGTTATAATTCACCCCTCCACTTT.

The V and J genes are TRBV19 and TRBJ2-1; 14 bases match TRBD2. The end of the DNA is better explained by TRBJ2-5, so the J call may be wrong. The CDR3 is 16 residues long. Germline CDR1 LNHDA, CDR2 SQIVND (reference sequence). The CDR3 nucleotides are TGTGCCAGTAGTAGGGGACTAGCGGGAGTTCAGGAGACCCAGTACTTC. Protein: CASSRGLAGVQETQYF.

This clonotype was counted a few times. The chain is built from TRBV4-1 and TRBJ2-3; D remains ambiguous. CDR1 and CDR2 (germline): MGHRA, YSYEKL. V lost 4 bases, J lost 1 base, and 12 bases lay in between. The CDR3 has 15 amino acids. CDR3 nucleotides: TGCGCCAGCAGCCGGTCAGAGTGGGGCACAGATACGCAGTATTTT. It is translated as CASSRSEWGTDTQYF.

This chain uses TRBV6-1 with TRBJ2-7; D not resolved. Trimming shortened V by 6 bases and J by 1 base, and 13 bases separated the two germline ends. The CDR3 loop spans 14 amino acids. Germline CDR1 reads MNHNS; CDR2 reads SASEGT. The CDR3 bases are TGTGCCAGCAGCGTAGCCCCAAAATCCTACGAGCAGTACTTC. This codes for CASSVAPKSYEQYF.

Remarks on this clonotype: At one of its ends the junction is not consistent with the germline gene, which may arise from a read error. The V gene is TRBV11-2, the J gene TRBJ1-5; 12 nucleotides match TRBD1. From germline, CDR1 is SGHAT and CDR2 FQNNGV. The CDR3 extends over 15 amino acids. The CDR3 nucleotides are TGTGCCAGCAGCTTCGGGACAGGGGGCTTCCAGCCCCATCATTTT. Its translation is CASSFGTGGFQPHHF. Using reference TRBV11-2 and TRBJ1-5 for the parts outside the CDR3, the full variable domain is EAGVAQSPRYKIIEKRQSVAFWCNPISGHATLYWYQQILGQGPKLLIQFQNNGVVDDSQLPKDRFSAERLKGVDSTLKIQPAKLEDSAVYLCASSFGTGGFQPHHFGDGTRLSIL.